These 26 T cell receptor beta chains came from one sample sequenced in a study of response to subunit inactivated influenza vaccine. One entry per CDR3 protein, called by TCRdb with MiXCR from the RT-PCR reads. The sample yields 590,000 or so distinct CDR3 sequences, about 15% seen once. The sample was PBMCs from blood, taken approximately 15 days before vaccination. The receptor set was obtained from a man aged 45 to 65 who received an inactivated influenza vaccine.

This clonotype appeared a few times. The chain carries TRBV4-3 and TRBJ2-3, with 7 bases aligning to TRBD1. From germline, CDR1 is LGHNA and CDR2 YSLEER. This CDR3 spans 14 amino acids. Trimming cost V 0 bases and J 6 bases; bases outside gene matches: 3. The CDR3 nucleotides are TGCGCCAGCAGCCAAGAGGGACAGTGGGATACGCAGTATTTT. Its translation is CASSQEGQWDTQYF.

V gene TRBV6-2 or TRBV6-3 combines with J gene TRBJ2-1; 7 bases are shared with TRBD2. The CDR3 consists of 17 residues. Trimming at V came to 2 bases and at J to 7 bases, leaving 14 bases not matched to a gene. Germline loops: CDR1 MNHEY, CDR2 SVGEGT. CDR3 region: CASSYHRLGGGRNEQFF. For the CDR3, the DNA is TGTGCCAGCAGTTACCACCGCTTGGGGGGGGGAAGAAATGAGCAGTTCTTC.

V gene TRBV7-6 combines with J gene TRBJ2-7, with D possibly matching TRBD1 (5 bases). Between the trimmed V and J ends, which lost 4 bases and 3 bases, there was a span of 10 bases. CDR1 and CDR2 (germline): SGHVS, FNYEAQ. There are 13 residues in the CDR3. The CDR3 nucleotides read TGTGCCAGCAGCTCGCAGGGTCTCTACGAGCAGTACTTC. This gives the protein CASSSQGLYEQYF.

This clonotype was seen more than once but under ten times. The chain employs TRBV20-1 and TRBJ1-1; TRBD1 might be the D (6 bases). Germline assignment: CDR1 DFQATT and CDR2 SNEGSKA (reference sequence). Trimming shortened V by 3 bases and J by 3 bases, and 11 bases separated the two germline ends. This CDR3 contains 13 residues. The CDR3 sequence is CSARTGRYTEAFF. The CDR3 DNA reads as TGCAGTGCTAGGACAGGCCGCTACACTGAAGCTTTCTTT.

The sample holds a few counts of this clonotype. The gene calls are TRBV20-1 and TRBJ2-6; TRBD1 agrees at 11 bases. With V trimmed by 3 bases and J by 4 bases, 11 bases remained unmatched. CDR1 DFQATT and CDR2 SNEGSKA come from the germline V gene (reference sequence). The CDR3 runs to 18 residues. Here the CDR3 DNA reads TGCAGTGCTAGTCGTAGAGGACAGGGGGCAACGGGGGCCAACGTCCTGACTTTC. Translating it yields CSASRRGQGATGANVLTF.

This clonotype was recorded a few times. V and J are TRBV5-6 and TRBJ2-7, with 9 bases aligning to TRBD2. J lost 0 bases, V lost 0 bases, and 4 bases had no gene match. The germline V gene encodes CDR1 SGHDT and CDR2 YYEEEE. The CDR3 is 16 residues long. The CDR3 nucleotides are TGTGCCAGCAGCTTGGCGCGAGCGGGAGGCTCCTACGAGCAGTACTTC. Its translation: CASSLARAGGSYEQYF.

This clonotype was counted a few times. The V and J genes are TRBV9 and TRBJ1-4, with D perhaps matching TRBD1 (5 bases). Trimming shortened V by 3 bases and J by 0 bases, and 9 bases separated the two germline ends. CDR1 SGDLS and CDR2 YYNGEE come from the germline V gene. The CDR3 is 15 amino acids. The CDR3 DNA sequence: TGTGCCAGCAGCGCAGGGACGTCAACTAATGAAAAACTGTTTTTT. Translated: CASSAGTSTNEKLFF.

This clonotype appeared a few times. The chain recombines TRBV6-6 with TRBJ2-3; D is perhaps TRBD2 (5 bases). Deletions cut 9 bases from V and 6 bases from J, with 13 bases between. Per the germline V gene, CDR1 is MNHNY and CDR2 is SVGAGI (reference sequence). The CDR3 contains 12 residues. CDR3: CASLSSWDTQYF. The CDR3, as DNA: TGTGCCAGTCTTTCTAGCTGGGATACGCAGTATTTT.

This clonotype was seen only a few times. V gene TRBV4-3 combines with J gene TRBJ2-5; D is possibly TRBD2 (6 bases). The V end was cut by 5 bases, the J end by 5 bases, with 15 bases between. This CDR3 comprises 14 residues. CDR1 LGHNA and CDR2 YSLEER come from the germline V gene. The CDR3 DNA sequence: TGCGCCAGCAGCGTCGAAATTCGGGGGGAGACCCAGTACTTC. Translating it yields CASSVEIRGETQYF.

The chain has TRBV28 and TRBJ2-1; D unresolved. This CDR3 spans 14 amino acids. Trimming took 8 bases from V and 0 from J, leaving 11 bases between them. Germline lookup yields CDR1 MDHEN and CDR2 SYDVKM. Here the CDR3 DNA reads TGTGCCAGCCAAAGACAAAGCTCCTACAATGAGCAGTTCTTC. Translation gives CASQRQSSYNEQFF. Full variable domain (remainder filled in from reference TRBV28 and TRBJ2-1): DVKVTQSSRYLVKRTGEKVFLECVQDMDHENMFWYRQDPGLGLRLIYFSYDVKMKEKGDIPEGYSVSREKKERFSLILESASTNQTSMYLCASQRQSSYNEQFFGPGTRLTVL.

This chain links TRBV9 with TRBJ2-1; D possibly corresponds to TRBD2 (7 bases). Germline V CDR1 and CDR2: SGDLS, YYNGEE. Trimming left V 4 bases short and J 6 bases short, with 23 bases between. This CDR3 region has 17 residues. The CDR3 DNA follows: TGTGCCAGCAGCTCTGGTGGGCGGGGGCTCTCCCTCAATGAGCAGTTCTTC. Translation gives CASSSGGRGLSLNEQFF. Complete variable domain (other parts from reference TRBV9 and TRBJ2-1): DSGVTQTPKHLITATGQRVTLRCSPRSGDLSVYWYQQSLDQGLQFLIQYYNGEERAKGNILERFSAQQFPDLHSELNLSSLELGDSALYFCASSSGGRGLSLNEQFFGPGTRLTVL.

This clonotype was seen repeatedly, ten times or more. A much larger clonotype is one base distant, so this may be a read error. The chain has TRBV20-1 and TRBJ1-1, with D uncertain. Trimming stripped 3 bases from V and 0 bases from J, with 2 bases between. This CDR3 has 11 residues. CDR1 is DFQATT and CDR2 is SNEGSKA in the germline V gene (reference sequence). CDR3 bases: TGCAGTGCTAGGATGAACACTGAAGCTTTCTTT. Protein product: CSARMNTEAFF.

The chain carries TRBV4-1 and TRBJ2-1, with 7 bases aligning to TRBD1. CDR3 size: 14 residues. Germline loops: CDR1 MGHRA, CDR2 YSYEKL. V was pared by 4 bases and J by 7 bases, with 7 bases of the junction left unmatched. The CDR3 DNA follows: TGCGCCAGCAGCCCCCGAGGGGGCCAAAATGAGCAGTTCTTC. Encoded protein: CASSPRGGQNEQFF.

This clonotype has a handful of counts. The chain combines TRBV19 with TRBJ2-7; no clear D gene. V shed 5 bases and J shed 3 bases, with 11 bases lying between them. Per germline, CDR1 LNHDA and CDR2 SQIVND (reference sequence). The CDR3 contains 13 residues. The CDR3 sequence is CASSRTWNYEQYF. The DNA of the CDR3 is TGTGCCAGTAGTCGAACGTGGAACTACGAGCAGTACTTC.

The chain combines TRBV11-2 with TRBJ2-1; 11 nucleotides agree with TRBD2. The CDR3 loop spans 16 amino acids. Trimming removed 3 bases from V and 8 bases from J; junction bases left unmatched: 9. Germline-derived CDR1 and CDR2 are SGHAT and FQNNGV. For the CDR3, the DNA is TGTGCCAGCAGCTTGGCTATAGCGGGAGGGGTTTATGAGCAGTTCTTC. Translating gives CASSLAIAGGVYEQFF.

Many counts were recorded for this clonotype. The chain carries TRBV12-3 or TRBV12-4 and TRBJ1-3; D remains ambiguous. V dropped 3 bases and J dropped 4 bases, with 7 bases sitting between them. This CDR3 comprises 13 residues. The CDR3 region has the DNA TGTGCCAGCAGTTTCAATCCCGGAAACACCATATATTTT. As protein: CASSFNPGNTIYF.

The rearrangement uses TRBV20-1 and TRBJ2-2, with D uncertain. The CDR3 has 14 amino acids. CDR1 and CDR2 from the germline V gene are DFQATT and SNEGSKA (reference sequence). Deletions cut 2 bases from V and 1 base from J, with 8 bases between. In nucleotides, the CDR3 is TGCAGTGCTAGACGGAACCAGAACACCGGGGAGCTGTTTTTT. It specifies CSARRNQNTGELFF.

In this sample, this clonotype turned up a few times. The chain carries TRBV9 and TRBJ2-2; D perhaps matches TRBD2 (7 bases). Trimming took 0 bases from V and 0 from J, leaving 12 bases between them. The CDR3 is made up of 17 amino acids. CDR1 is SGDLS and CDR2 is YYNGEE in the germline V gene. In DNA form, the CDR3 reads TGTGCCAGCAGCGTAGTTGCGGGGGCTACGAACACCGGGGAGCTGTTTTTT. Amino acid sequence: CASSVVAGATNTGELFF.

The chain is built from TRBV27 and TRBJ2-7, with D maybe TRBD1 (5 bases). From germline, CDR1 is MNHEY and CDR2 SMNVEV (reference sequence). Trimming cost V 0 bases and J 6 bases, with 9 bases left between them. The CDR3 runs 13 residues. CDR3 in DNA: TGTGCCAGCAGTTTATCGGACAACCTCGAGCAGTACTTC. Protein sequence: CASSLSDNLEQYF.

V is TRBV20-1 and J is TRBJ1-1, with a tentative D call TRBD1 (5 bases). CDR1 is DFQATT, CDR2 SNEGSKA, per germline (reference sequence). This CDR3 is 15 amino acids long. Between the trimmed V and J ends, which lost 4 bases and 0 bases, there was a span of 15 bases. The CDR3 DNA reads as TGCAGTGCTAAACCACCGGGACCCATGAACACTGAAGCTTTCTTT. As protein: CSAKPPGPMNTEAFF.

This CDR3 is CASSLGQGTRETQYF. CDR3 nucleotides: TGTGCCAGCAGCCTTGGACAGGGTACTAGGGAGACCCAGTACTTC. The chain carries TRBV7-8 and TRBJ2-5, with 8 bases aligning to TRBD1. The CDR3 contains 15 residues. The germline CDR1 and CDR2 sequences are SGHVS and FQNEAQ. Trimming at V came to 5 bases and at J to 5 bases, leaving 10 bases not matched to a gene.

This clonotype was detected only a few times. This chain uses TRBV20-1 with TRBJ1-2; 9 nucleotides align to TRBD1. The CDR3 extends over 17 amino acids. V lost 3 bases, J lost 6 bases, and 17 bases stayed unmatched. In germline, CDR1 is DFQATT, CDR2 SNEGSKA (reference sequence). The DNA for the CDR3 is TGCAGTGCTAGTTGGGTTGCATCCGGACAGGGGTTCCATGGCTACACCTTC. It yields the protein CSASWVASGQGFHGYTF.

This clonotype has a handful of counts. V and J are TRBV7-3 and TRBJ2-5; possibly TRBD2 for D (5 bases). The CDR3 consists of 13 residues. CDR1 is SGHTA and CDR2 is FQGTGA in the germline V gene. The V end lost 2 bases, the J end lost 9 bases, and 13 bases lay between the germline ends. In nucleotides, the CDR3 is TGTGCCAGCAGCTTATCCCGGGGTGGAGCCCAGTACTTC. It is translated as CASSLSRGGAQYF.

This clonotype was seen only a few times. The chain links TRBV10-3 to TRBJ1-3, with a tentative D call TRBD1 (5 bases). CDR3 length equals 14 residues. Germline lookup yields CDR1 ENHRY and CDR2 SYGVKD. V shed 9 bases and J shed 2 bases, with 14 bases lying between them. The CDR3 DNA follows: TGTGCCATGACTGGAGGAGGGGCTGGAAACACCATATATTTT. Its translation is CAMTGGGAGNTIYF.

This chain uses TRBV4-3 with TRBJ2-3; no reliable D call. There are 13 residues in the CDR3. With 0 bases removed from V and 7 bases from J, the gap between germline ends came to 8 bases. Germline CDR1 is LGHNA and CDR2 is YSLEER. DNA of the CDR3: TGCGCCAGCAGCCAAGAGGTGTTTAATACGCAGTATTTT. Protein: CASSQEVFNTQYF.

This chain uses TRBV4-2 with TRBJ2-1; tentative D call: TRBD1 (5 bases). This CDR3 is built from 16 residues. Looked up from germline, CDR1 is LGHNA and CDR2 is YNFKEQ. V lost 2 bases to trimming and J lost 5 bases, with 16 bases between them. Here the CDR3 reads CASSQMRPEGDNEQFF. CDR3 DNA: TGTGCCAGCAGCCAAATGCGGCCCGAAGGGGACAATGAGCAGTTCTTC.